Below are 32 T cell receptor beta chains sequenced from a single sample in a study of cytotoxic CD8 clonotypes in ibrutinib-treated CLL (dated by TCRdb to the early 2020s). This specimen's time point label, interpreted: approximately 25 months on ibrutinib. Libraries were prepared through the immunoSEQ multiplex PCR assay. TCRdb stores this immuneACCESS table with in-frame sequences only. Part of the clones is absent; in the studies checked, under half of the shortfall reflects unresolved V genes, and no reason is known for the rest. The sample includes approximately 130,000 clones, with 80% to 90% observed a single time. Roughly 3.5% of the sample rests with the top ten. Sequences were derived from PBMCs, sampled after 24 months of ibrutinib treatment. Every receptor here comes from a human donor with chronic lymphocytic leukemia.

The rearrangement uses TRBV27 and TRBJ1-5; perhaps TRBD1 as D (5 bases). Germline assignment: CDR1 MNHEY and CDR2 SMNVEV (reference sequence). The CDR3 is 16 amino acids. The V and J ends lost 0 bases and 7 bases respectively, with 16 bases between them. CDR3 nucleotide sequence: TGTGCCAGCAGTTTATCGTGGGCCAGGGACGGACAGCCCCAGCATTTT. It is translated as CASSLSWARDGQPQHF.

The chain is built from TRBV2 and TRBJ1-2; D uncertain. This CDR3 spans 11 amino acids. Trimming stripped 7 bases from V and 10 bases from J, with 13 bases between. CDR1 is SNHLY, CDR2 FYNNEI, per germline. CDR3 bases: TGTGCCAGCACTATAGGGAGTTCCTACACCTTC. Residues: CASTIGSSYTF.

V gene TRBV5-1 combines with J gene TRBJ2-1; D not certain. Per germline, CDR1 SGHRS and CDR2 YFSETQ. Trimming left V 7 bases short and J 8 bases short, with 10 bases between. CDR3 length: 11 amino acids. This chain's CDR3 is CASALQHEQFF. The DNA of the CDR3 is TGCGCCAGCGCACTGCAGCATGAGCAGTTCTTC.

Comment on this clone: Just one base apart from a much larger clone, this may be a read error. The rearrangement joins TRBV4-3 to TRBJ1-3; D not resolved. V was shortened by 0 bases and J by 0 bases, with 3 bases between the two germline ends. The CDR3 runs 14 residues. CDR1 is LGHNA and CDR2 is YSLEER in the germline V gene. The CDR3 DNA follows: TGCGCCAGCAGCCAAGAGAGCTCTGGAAACACCATATATTTT. Translation gives CASSQESSGNTIYF.

The chain carries TRBV21-1 and TRBJ1-2; the table gives TRBD1 as D, unverified against the DNA. TRBV21-1 is marked as a pseudogene. The CDR3 is 16 residues long. CDR3 protein: CASSKLFLGQRSSHTF. The CDR3, as DNA: TGTGCCAGCAGCAAACTCTTCTTGGGACAACGTAGCAGTCACACCTTC.

The rearrangement joins TRBV18 to TRBJ1-2; possibly TRBD1 for D (6 bases). The V gene lost 0 bases and the J gene lost 8 bases, with 13 bases spanning the gap. Germline lookup yields CDR1 KGHSH and CDR2 LQKENI. CDR3 length equals 14 residues. The CDR3 nucleotides are TGTGCCAGCTCACCACCCGGACAGTTAGCGGGCTACACCTTC. Residues: CASSPPGQLAGYTF. Filled out from reference TRBV18 and TRBJ1-2, the complete variable domain reads NAGVMQNPRHLVRRRGQEARLRCSPMKGHSHVYWYRQLPEEGLKFMVYLQKENIIDESGMPKERFSAEFPKEGPSILRIQQVVRGDSAAYFCASSPPGQLAGYTFGSGTRLTVV.

The chain couples TRBV5-4 to TRBJ2-1; the D gene is possibly TRBD1 (6 bases). This CDR3 is built from 16 residues. Trimming cost V 0 bases and J 2 bases, with 12 bases left between them. Germline V CDR1 and CDR2: SGHNT, YYREEE (reference sequence). The CDR3 protein is CASSLGGPVPYNEQFF. The CDR3 DNA reads TGTGCCAGCAGCTTGGGGGGGCCAGTCCCCTACAATGAGCAGTTCTTC. The full variable domain, with the rest looked up from reference TRBV5-4 and TRBJ2-1, is ETGVTQSPTHLIKTRGQQVTLRCSSQSGHNTVSWYQQALGQGPQFIFQYYREEENGRGNFPPRFSGLQFPNYSSELNVNALELDDSALYLCASSLGGPVPYNEQFFGPGTRLTVL.

The V and J genes are TRBV4-2 and TRBJ2-5; no firm D call. The J call is doubtful: the DNA matches TRBJ2-7 better. CDR3 length: 13 amino acids. The germline CDR1 and CDR2 sequences are LGHNA and YNFKEQ. CDR3 region: CASSQDLGGEQYF. CDR3 in DNA: TGTGCCAGCAGCCAAGATCTGGGTGGCGAGCAGTACTTC.

The rearrangement joins TRBV30 to TRBJ1-2, with 8 bases that match TRBD1. Trimming cost V 2 bases and J 6 bases; bases outside gene matches: 2. The CDR3 consists of 12 residues. Germline V gene sequence: CDR1 GTSNPN, CDR2 SVGIG (reference sequence). This CDR3 is CAWSSGGDGYTF. The CDR3 DNA reads as TGTGCCTGGAGTTCAGGGGGCGATGGCTACACCTTC.

This clone is classed as medium-sized. The rearrangement joins TRBV5-4 to TRBJ1-1; no firm D call. Trimming shortened V by 3 bases and J by 4 bases, and 16 bases separated the two germline ends. Germline loops: CDR1 SGHNT, CDR2 YYREEE (reference sequence). The CDR3 is 15 amino acids. CDR3 nucleotide sequence: TGTGCCAGCAGCTCGACCTTGGGGTTAGGCACTGAAGCTTTCTTT. Translating it yields CASSSTLGLGTEAFF.

The J gene is TRBJ1-1, the V gene TRBV19; D is unresolved. The germline V and J ends were trimmed by 5 bases and 4 bases, with 17 bases remaining between them. The CDR3 spans 15 residues. CDR1 is LNHDA, CDR2 SQIVND, per germline (reference sequence). The CDR3 bases are TGTGCCAGTAGTGTAACCCCTTTGAGGGCCACTGAAGCTTTCTTT. It specifies CASSVTPLRATEAFF.

The rearrangement joins TRBV7-2 to TRBJ2-4; either TRBD1 or TRBD2 may fit D (5 bases each). The CDR3 consists of 14 residues. Per germline, CDR1 SGHTA and CDR2 FQGNSA. V was clipped by 7 bases and J by 4 bases, with 14 bases between them. The CDR3 reads CASTLTEGKNIQYF. In DNA form, the CDR3 reads TGTGCCAGCACCCTGACAGAGGGGAAAAACATTCAGTACTTC.

The V gene is TRBV19, the J gene TRBJ2-2; tentative D call: TRBD1 (5 bases). CDR3 length equals 16 residues. Germline lookup yields CDR1 LNHDA and CDR2 SQIVND (reference sequence). The V and J ends lost 6 bases and 0 bases respectively, with 14 bases between them. The DNA of the CDR3 is TGTGCCAGTAGGGGTACAGGTTCCGCGAACACCGGGGAGCTGTTTTTT. Translated, it gives CASRGTGSANTGELFF.

The sample holds one count of this clone. Other DNA sequences in the sample encode the same CDR3. V and J are TRBV9 and TRBJ1-3, with unresolved D. V was clipped by 5 bases and J by 3 bases, with 9 bases between them. From germline, CDR1 is SGDLS and CDR2 YYNGEE. CDR3 size: 13 residues. CDR3: CASRRQGGNTIYF. Written as DNA, the CDR3 is TGTGCCAGCAGACGACAAGGTGGAAACACCATATATTTT.

Only a few counts were recorded for this clone. The chain has TRBV6-5 and TRBJ1-1; no reliable D call. The V end was cut by 6 bases, the J end by 6 bases, with 14 bases between. The germline V gene encodes CDR1 MNHEY and CDR2 SVGAGI. This CDR3 is built from 13 residues. CDR3 sequence reads: CASRGLFGPEAFF. CDR3 nucleotide sequence: TGTGCCAGCAGAGGGCTTTTTGGGCCTGAAGCTTTCTTT.

V gene TRBV6-1 combines with J gene TRBJ2-7, with D maybe TRBD2 (5 bases). V lost 1 base and J lost 4, with 8 bases in between. Germline CDR1 reads MNHNS; CDR2 reads SASEGT. This CDR3 contains 13 residues. The CDR3 DNA is TGTGCCAGCAGTGAAGGATGGGAGTACGAGCAGTACTTC. Protein product: CASSEGWEYEQYF.

This clone showed up just once. The chain recombines TRBV15 with TRBJ1-1; tentative D call: TRBD1 (6 bases). The germline gives CDR1 LNHNV, CDR2 YYDKDF (reference sequence). V was shortened by 3 bases and J by 2 bases, with 25 bases between the two germline ends. The CDR3 has 19 residues. The CDR3 region is CATSSVLGGGPLANTEAFF. The CDR3 DNA is TGTGCCACCAGCAGTGTCCTAGGTGGGGGGCCTTTAGCTAACACTGAAGCTTTCTTT.

The rearrangement joins TRBV7-8 to TRBJ2-7; D gene uncertain. The CDR3 is 14 residues long. Trimming cost V 1 base and J 3 bases, with 10 bases left between them. Germline CDR1 SGHVS, CDR2 FQNEAQ. CDR3 amino acids: CASSLGVWNYEQYF. CDR3 sequence (DNA): TGTGCCAGCAGCTTAGGGGTCTGGAACTACGAGCAGTACTTC.

This clone showed up just a few times. J is TRBJ2-7 and V is TRBV7-2, with TRBD1 identical over 9 bases. This CDR3 region has 17 residues. Germline loops: CDR1 SGHTA, CDR2 FQGNSA. After removal of 5 bases from V and 0 bases from J, the junction contained 11 bases not matched to a gene. CDR3 residues: CASSPEPTGGFSYEQYF. CDR3 nucleotides: TGTGCCAGCAGCCCAGAGCCGACAGGGGGATTCTCCTACGAGCAGTACTTC.

The chain has TRBV5-1 and TRBJ2-3; D remains ambiguous. The CDR3 runs 14 residues. The germline V and J ends were trimmed by 0 bases and 5 bases, with 10 bases remaining between them. Germline V gives CDR1 SGHRS, CDR2 YFSETQ. The CDR3 DNA is TGCGCCAGCAGCTTGGGGAGTTTTGGAGATACGCAGTATTTT. This encodes CASSLGSFGDTQYF.

The CDR3 reads CASSLYRGGGTEAFF. The DNA of the CDR3 is TGTGCCAGCAGCTTGTACAGGGGAGGAGGTACTGAAGCTTTCTTT. This chain joins TRBV11-2 and TRBJ1-1; 7 nucleotides align to TRBD1. V was pared by 3 bases and J by 5 bases, with 9 bases of the junction left unmatched. The CDR3 spans 15 residues. Germline CDR1 and CDR2: SGHAT and FQNNGV.

This clone was counted a single time. This chain joins TRBV9 and TRBJ2-3, with D uncertain. V lost 0 bases and J 4 bases, leaving 9 bases between the germline ends. CDR3 length: 14 amino acids. Germline V CDR1 and CDR2: SGDLS, YYNGEE. CDR3 bases: TGTGCCAGCAGCGTAGACACACAAGCAGATACGCAGTATTTT. Protein sequence: CASSVDTQADTQYF. Variable domain in full (rest from reference TRBV9 and TRBJ2-3): DSGVTQTPKHLITATGQRVTLRCSPRSGDLSVYWYQQSLDQGLQFLIQYYNGEERAKGNILERFSAQQFPDLHSELNLSSLELGDSALYFCASSVDTQADTQYFGPGTRLTVL.

V and J are TRBV6-5 and TRBJ1-5; no firm D call. CDR1 MNHEY and CDR2 SVGAGI come from the germline V gene. CDR3 size: 13 residues. With 6 bases removed from V and 10 bases from J, the gap between germline ends came to 16 bases. The CDR3 DNA reads as TGTGCCAGCAGCCGGGCCCCCTCCCTCCCCCAGCATTTT. Translated: CASSRAPSLPQHF.

The chain combines TRBV7-9 with TRBJ1-5; D is unclear. CDR3 size: 17 residues. The ends were cut back, 5 bases at V and 7 bases at J, with 24 bases in the middle. Germline assignment: CDR1 SEHNR and CDR2 FQNEAQ (reference sequence). As DNA, the CDR3 is TGTGCCAGCAGCCCGGGGATAGGGAGCCGAAGAGCCCAGCCCCAGCATTTT. Protein: CASSPGIGSRRAQPQHF.

This chain uses TRBV5-1 with TRBJ2-3; D remains ambiguous. V was clipped by 5 bases and J by 1 base, with 11 bases between them. Germline V lookup: CDR1 SGHRS, CDR2 YFSETQ. The CDR3 has 14 residues. CDR3: CASSPVGGTDTQYF. The DNA of the CDR3 is TGCGCCAGCAGTCCGGTTGGGGGCACAGATACGCAGTATTTT.

In regard to this clone: The identical CDR3 is also encoded by other nucleotide sequences in the sample. The chain couples TRBV2 to TRBJ2-3; possibly TRBD1 or TRBD2 for D (5 bases each). This CDR3 region has 13 residues. The V and J ends lost 3 bases and 4 bases respectively, with 8 bases between them. Germline CDR1 is SNHLY and CDR2 is FYNNEI. The CDR3 is CASSDQGPDTQYF. CDR3 bases: TGTGCCAGCAGTGACCAGGGACCAGATACGCAGTATTTT.

The chain has TRBV6-1 and TRBJ1-5; D is perhaps TRBD1 (5 bases). Trimming took 4 bases from V and 3 from J, leaving 13 bases between them. Germline CDR1 MNHNS, CDR2 SASEGT. The CDR3 is 15 residues long. The CDR3 DNA reads as TGTGCCAGCAGTGGGGAGGGGTTCACCAATCAGCCCCAGCATTTT. It yields the protein CASSGEGFTNQPQHF.

This clone was seen a few times. This chain links TRBV9 with TRBJ1-3; maybe TRBD1 (5 bases). Germline V lookup: CDR1 SGDLS, CDR2 YYNGEE. CDR3 length equals 16 residues. V was shortened by 2 bases and J by 0 bases, with 12 bases between the two germline ends. CDR3 sequence (DNA): TGTGCCAGCAGCGTCTCCTCGACAGACTCTGGAAACACCATATATTTT. This translates into CASSVSSTDSGNTIYF.

Here the CDR3 reads CASSLGPPTGSSGNTIYF. The CDR3 DNA follows: TGTGCCAGCAGCTTAGGCCCCCCGACAGGAAGCTCTGGAAACACCATATATTTT. The J gene is TRBJ1-3, the V gene TRBV7-2; D might be TRBD1 (6 bases). The CDR3 contains 18 residues. V was cut by 1 base and J by 0 bases, with 16 bases left in between. Germline CDR1 and CDR2: SGHTA and FQGNSA.

The CDR3 DNA follows: TGTGCCATCAGTGAGTCGGGACAGGCCTCCCGGAATACGCAGTATTTT. It specifies CAISESGQASRNTQYF. The chain combines TRBV10-3 with TRBJ2-3, with 8 bases matching TRBD1. The V gene's germline CDR1 is ENHRY and CDR2 SYGVKD. Trimming took 0 bases from V and 7 from J; bases not matched to a gene: 9. This CDR3 spans 16 amino acids.

The rearrangement uses TRBV5-4 and TRBJ2-5, with D perhaps matching TRBD1 (5 bases). The CDR3 sequence is 13 residues long. Germline values: CDR1 SGHNT, CDR2 YYREEE (reference sequence). Trimming cost V 4 bases and J 5 bases, with 12 bases left between them. The CDR3 DNA reads TGTGCCAGCAGCCAGGGTTCGAAGGAGACCCAGTACTTC. It is translated as CASSQGSKETQYF.

The chain couples TRBV6-5 to TRBJ1-5; perhaps TRBD1 as D (5 bases). The CDR3 extends over 15 amino acids. Trimming stripped 5 bases from V and 0 bases from J, with 11 bases between. In germline, CDR1 is MNHEY, CDR2 SVGAGI. The CDR3 DNA follows: TGTGCCAGCAGTAGCGACAGAAATAGCAATCAGCCCCAGCATTTT. It yields the protein CASSSDRNSNQPQHF.